This T cell receptor (beta chain) was retrieved from a study of radiotherapy plus CTLA-4 blockade in lung cancer. It was focal radiation plus CTLA-4 blockade with ipilimumab that patients with chemo-refractory metastatic non-small-cell lung cancer received. V lost 2 bases and J lost 5; bases outside the gene matches: 6. The germline V gene has CDR1 MGHRA and CDR2 YSYEKL. This CDR3 spans 15 amino acids. Profiled with immunoSEQ multiplex PCR; TCRdb holds only in-frame clones, not every one. Found here are approximately 37,000 clones, 70% to 80% of them singletons; the top ten hold around 8.9%. This TCR was recovered from a human donor with non-small cell lung cancer who had stable disease on radiotherapy plus ipilimumab. The chain is built from TRBV4-1 and TRBJ2-3; TRBD2 agrees at 8 bases. Material: peripheral blood, obtained from a patient treated with radiotherapy plus ipilimumab. As DNA, the CDR3 is TGCGCCAGCAGCCAACGGGGGGGAAGAGGAGATACGCAGTATTTT. This translates into CASSQRGGRGDTQYF.